This TCR beta chain was retrieved from a study of blood T cell repertoires in COVID-19. About the research overall: Samples taken during acute and convalescent COVID-19 were collected in the United States, Italy and Spain. Nucleic acid was either cDNA or gDNA, and it came from T cells, B-cell-depleted T cells, or PBMCs.

The data were produced by immunoSEQ multiplex PCR, yet TCRdb's version contains in-frame clones alone and is incomplete. The data contain about 180,000 clones, more than 65% of them seen just once; the ten biggest clones take up approximately 5.1%. Participants came from some 23 US areas, aged about 18 to 100 years. This CDR3 comprises 20 residues. V was cut by 5 bases and J by 1 base, with 27 bases left in between. CDR1 and CDR2 from the germline V gene are LGHDT and YNNKEL (reference sequence). This receptor was obtained from a woman in her thirties or forties with acute COVID-19. The J gene is TRBJ2-1, the V gene TRBV3-1 (or the pseudogene TRBV3-2), with a weak D call TRBD2 (5 bases). Sequenced material: PBMCs or T cells enriched from blood (not recorded which). In nucleotides, the CDR3 is TGTGCCAGCAGCGCCCGTCCAGCGGAAGTGCCTTATGGTTCCTACAATGAGCAGTTCTTC. Protein sequence: CASSARPAEVPYGSYNEQFF.